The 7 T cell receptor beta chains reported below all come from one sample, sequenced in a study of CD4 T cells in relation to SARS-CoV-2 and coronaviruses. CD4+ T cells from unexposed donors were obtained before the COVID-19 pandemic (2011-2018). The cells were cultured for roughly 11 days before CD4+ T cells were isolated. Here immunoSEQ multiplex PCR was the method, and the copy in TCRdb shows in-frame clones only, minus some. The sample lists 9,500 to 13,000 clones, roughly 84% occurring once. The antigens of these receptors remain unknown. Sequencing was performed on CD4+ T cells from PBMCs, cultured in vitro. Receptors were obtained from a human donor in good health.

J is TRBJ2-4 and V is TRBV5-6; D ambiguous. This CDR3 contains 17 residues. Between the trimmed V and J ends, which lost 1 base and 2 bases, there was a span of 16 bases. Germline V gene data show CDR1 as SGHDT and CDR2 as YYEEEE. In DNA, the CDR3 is TGTGCCAGCAGCTTGAAGGGAATTCCCCCACCCAAAAACATTCAGTACTTC. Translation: CASSLKGIPPPKNIQYF.

The CDR3 reads CASSYSGGPTEAFF. The CDR3 DNA reads TGTGCCAGCAGTTACTCGGGGGGGCCCACTGAAGCTTTCTTT. This sequence joins TRBV6-5 and TRBJ1-1, with TRBD1 as a possible D gene (6 bases). Trimming cost V 0 bases and J 4 bases, with 9 bases left between them. The length of the CDR3 is 14 residues. Germline V gene sequence: CDR1 MNHEY, CDR2 SVGAGI.

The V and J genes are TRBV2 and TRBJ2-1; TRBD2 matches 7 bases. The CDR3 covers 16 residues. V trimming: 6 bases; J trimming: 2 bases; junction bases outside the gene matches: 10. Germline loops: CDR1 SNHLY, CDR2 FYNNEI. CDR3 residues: CASRKSAGTTYNEQFF. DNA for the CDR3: TGTGCCAGCAGGAAAAGCGCCGGGACTACCTACAATGAGCAGTTCTTC. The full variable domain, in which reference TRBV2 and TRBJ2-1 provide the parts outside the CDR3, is EPEVTQTPSHQVTQMGQEVILRCVPISNHLYFYWYRQILGQKVEFLVSFYNNEISEKSEIFDDQFSVERPDGSNFTLKIRSTKLEDSAMYFCASRKSAGTTYNEQFFGPGTRLTVL.

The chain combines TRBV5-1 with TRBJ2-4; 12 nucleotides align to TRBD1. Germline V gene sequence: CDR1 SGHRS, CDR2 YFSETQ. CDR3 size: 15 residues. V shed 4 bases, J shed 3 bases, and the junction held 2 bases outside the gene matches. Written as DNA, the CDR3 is TGCGCCAGCAGCGGGACAGGGGGCGGCAAAAACATTCAGTACTTC. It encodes CASSGTGGGKNIQYF.

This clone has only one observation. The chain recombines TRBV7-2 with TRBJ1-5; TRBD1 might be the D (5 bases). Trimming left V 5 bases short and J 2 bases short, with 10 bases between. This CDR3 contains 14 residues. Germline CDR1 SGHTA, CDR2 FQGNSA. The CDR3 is CASSPGGGNQPQHF. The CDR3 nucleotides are TGTGCCAGCAGCCCGGGGGGGGGCAATCAGCCCCAGCATTTT.

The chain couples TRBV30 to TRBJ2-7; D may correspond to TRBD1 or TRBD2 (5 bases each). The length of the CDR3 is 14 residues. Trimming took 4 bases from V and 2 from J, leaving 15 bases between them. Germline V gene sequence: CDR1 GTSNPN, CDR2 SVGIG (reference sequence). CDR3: CAWTLGTATYEQYF. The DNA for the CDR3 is TGTGCCTGGACCTTGGGGACGGCAACCTACGAGCAGTACTTC.

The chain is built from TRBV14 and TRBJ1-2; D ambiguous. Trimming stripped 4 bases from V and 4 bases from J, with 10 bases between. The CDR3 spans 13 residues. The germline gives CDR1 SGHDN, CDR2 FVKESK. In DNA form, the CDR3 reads TGTGCCAGCAGCCTAAGACTAAGCTATGGCTACACCTTC. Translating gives CASSLRLSYGYTF.